The clone carrying this TCR beta chain has ten or more counts. Its antigen is as yet unknown. This entry belongs to a study of T cell repertoires in cytomegalovirus infection. Study-level background: Matching HLA type and CMV infection were both indicated by public TCR beta signatures. Study-level points and caveats: In two of eight donors, the top clonotype was HLA-C-restricted CMV-specific.

Each CDR3 protein gets one entry after TCRdb re-called the reads with MiXCR. The sample carries a few hundred thousand distinct CDR3 sequences, roughly 15% recorded once. The source is a human donor in good health (CMV status not recorded). Some clones in this sample may be carry-over from other donors' samples. Sequenced sample: PBMCs.

CDR3 DNA: TGTGCCAGCAGTACGCCACAGGCTTTGTCTGGAAACACCATATATTTT. It specifies CASSTPQALSGNTIYF. This sequence joins TRBV12-3 or TRBV12-4 and TRBJ1-3; TRBD1 is a possible D gene (5 bases). The CDR3 covers 16 residues. V was pared by 5 bases and J by 1 base, with 15 bases between.